This T cell receptor beta chain was captured in a study of blood T cells in healthy people across ages. Broader study findings: Relative to aged donors, long-lived donors carried more naive CD4+ cells and displayed higher diversity. Significant beta diversity loss was already apparent by age around 36, declining roughly linearly.

The authors ran a second PCR of roughly 6 to 12 cycles using a sample-barcoded 5' primer and a J-beta primer mix. In TCRdb, the 5' RACE reads were re-called with MiXCR into one record per CDR3 protein. The table shows hundreds of thousands of distinct CDR3 sequences, with 44% occurring only once. Note on this clonotype: Its antigen is undetermined.

V lost 0 bases and J 2 bases, leaving 8 bases between the germline ends. The CDR3 contains 14 residues. Germline CDR1 reads LNHDA; CDR2 reads SQIVND (reference sequence). The donors, aged about 6 to 95, were healthy Caucasians from Russia. The chain links TRBV19 to TRBJ2-7; D is unclear. The receptor comes from a man between 60 and 70 years old in good health. The sequenced sample consisted of blood. CDR3 loop: CASSIEAAAYEQYF. The CDR3 nucleotides read TGTGCCAGTAGTATAGAGGCAGCCGCCTACGAGCAGTACTTC.